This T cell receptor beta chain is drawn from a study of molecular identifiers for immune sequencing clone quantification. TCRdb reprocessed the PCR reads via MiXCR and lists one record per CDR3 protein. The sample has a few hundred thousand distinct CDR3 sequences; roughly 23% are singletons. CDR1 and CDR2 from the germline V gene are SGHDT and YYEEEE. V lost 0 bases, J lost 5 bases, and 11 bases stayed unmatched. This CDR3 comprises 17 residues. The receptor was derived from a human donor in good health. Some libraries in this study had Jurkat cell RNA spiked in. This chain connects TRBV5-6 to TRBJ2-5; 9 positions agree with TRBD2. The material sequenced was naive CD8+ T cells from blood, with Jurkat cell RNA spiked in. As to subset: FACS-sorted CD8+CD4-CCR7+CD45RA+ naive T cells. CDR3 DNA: TGTGCCAGCAGCTTGGGCCTAGCGGGAATGATTCAGGAGACCCAGTACTTC. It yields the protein CASSLGLAGMIQETQYF.